A single sample gave rise to the 19 T cell receptor beta chains below, sequenced in a study of T cells after yellow fever vaccination. TCRdb independently ran MiXCR on the 5' RACE reads; one entry per CDR3 protein. The profile shows a few hundred thousand distinct CDR3 sequences, roughly 4% of them singletons. The starting material was PBMCs, obtained 5 days after the yellow fever booster vaccination. The receptor source for this set is a man between 18 and 29 years old who received the YFV17D yellow fever vaccine.

This clonotype has ten or more counts. J is TRBJ2-5 and V is TRBV7-8; the D is unclear. The CDR3 has 14 amino acids. With 2 bases removed from V and 3 bases from J, the gap between germline ends came to 10 bases. In germline, CDR1 is SGHVS, CDR2 FQNEAQ. This CDR3 reads CASSLKWQEETQYF. The CDR3 DNA reads TGTGCCAGCAGCTTAAAATGGCAGGAAGAGACCCAGTACTTC.

A few counts support this clonotype. The rearrangement links TRBV6-5 to TRBJ2-7, with 8 nucleotides matching TRBD2. The V and J ends lost 0 bases and 5 bases, in that order; junction bases with no gene match: 12. Germline V lookup: CDR1 MNHEY, CDR2 SVGAGI. CDR3 length equals 17 residues. In nucleotides, the CDR3 is TGTGCCAGCAGTTACTCGATACTTAGCGGGGAGAAGGACGAGCAGTACTTC. Translation gives CASSYSILSGEKDEQYF.

This clonotype was counted only a few times. V gene TRBV19 combines with J gene TRBJ2-7; D is possibly TRBD1 (7 bases). CDR3 size: 15 residues. The germline V gene encodes CDR1 LNHDA and CDR2 SQIVND (reference sequence). The V gene lost 2 bases and the J gene lost 3 bases, with 14 bases spanning the gap. This CDR3 is CASSIRRDSIYEQYF. In DNA, the CDR3 is TGTGCCAGTAGTATAAGGAGGGACAGCATCTACGAGCAGTACTTC.

There are many counts of this clonotype. The chain couples TRBV11-2 to TRBJ2-5, with a tentative D call TRBD1 (5 bases). V was trimmed by 5 bases and J by 9 bases, leaving 10 bases between them. Germline lookup yields CDR1 SGHAT and CDR2 FQNNGV. The CDR3 runs 11 residues. CDR3 bases: TGTGCCAGCAGCCCAGGGCCTTCCCAGTACTTC. This codes for CASSPGPSQYF. The full variable domain, in which reference TRBV11-2 and TRBJ2-5 provide the parts outside the CDR3, is EAGVAQSPRYKIIEKRQSVAFWCNPISGHATLYWYQQILGQGPKLLIQFQNNGVVDDSQLPKDRFSAERLKGVDSTLKIQPAKLEDSAVYLCASSPGPSQYFGPGTRLLVL.

The chain employs TRBV28 and TRBJ2-5, with TRBD2 matching 8 bases. J lost 5 bases, V lost 4 bases, and 12 bases had no gene match. The CDR3 runs 16 residues. Germline CDR1 MDHEN, CDR2 SYDVKM. The CDR3 protein is CASSSPAAGGGETQYF. Written as DNA, the CDR3 is TGTGCCAGCAGTTCCCCGGCGGCGGGGGGAGGGGAGACCCAGTACTTC.

This chain links TRBV20-1 with TRBJ2-3; 11 bases are shared with TRBD2. The V gene end was trimmed by 1 base and the J gene end by 4 bases; junction bases not matched to a gene: 7. CDR1 is DFQATT, CDR2 SNEGSKA, per germline (reference sequence). This CDR3 contains 16 residues. CDR3 loop: CSARGLAGNQADTQYF. The CDR3 DNA follows: TGCAGTGCTAGAGGACTAGCGGGGAACCAGGCAGATACGCAGTATTTT.

This clonotype has a handful of counts. This sequence joins TRBV5-1 and TRBJ2-7; a possible D gene is TRBD1 (6 bases). The CDR3 extends over 16 amino acids. The germline CDR1 and CDR2 sequences are SGHRS and YFSETQ. The V end lost 1 base, the J end lost 2 bases, and 16 bases lay between the germline ends. CDR3 coding DNA: TGCGCCAGCAGCTTGACTGCTACAGGGAGTACCTACGAGCAGTACTTC. Protein product: CASSLTATGSTYEQYF.

This clonotype came up a few times. The chain employs TRBV4-1 and TRBJ1-2, with D possibly being TRBD1 (6 bases). The CDR3 consists of 16 residues. Looked up from germline, CDR1 is MGHRA and CDR2 is YSYEKL. V shed 4 bases and J shed 6 bases, with 21 bases lying between them. CDR3 loop: CASSPGQPSPGDGYTF. As DNA, the CDR3 is TGCGCCAGCAGCCCGGGACAACCCTCTCCTGGGGATGGCTACACCTTC.

Many counts were recorded for this clonotype. The chain links TRBV7-2 to TRBJ1-4, with unresolved D. V was clipped by 4 bases and J by 8 bases, with 14 bases between them. The CDR3 runs to 14 residues. CDR1 is SGHTA and CDR2 is FQGNSA in the germline V gene. The CDR3 coding sequence is TGTGCCAGCAGCTCTGGCCCCTCGGGGGAAAAACTGTTTTTT. It is translated as CASSSGPSGEKLFF.

The rearrangement joins TRBV19 to TRBJ2-6, with D possibly called TRBD1 or TRBD2 (6 bases each). V was shortened by 7 bases and J by 0 bases, with 13 bases between the two germline ends. This CDR3 is built from 16 residues. Germline CDR1 LNHDA, CDR2 SQIVND (reference sequence). CDR3 DNA sequence: TGTGCCAGTACGGGGGCCTGGAGCTCTGGGGCCAACGTCCTGACTTTC. Protein: CASTGAWSSGANVLTF.

There are many counts of this clonotype. An end of the junction does not agree with germline; a read error may underlie this. The rearrangement uses TRBV5-1 and TRBJ2-3; D ambiguous. CDR3 length: 12 residues. Germline V CDR1 and CDR2: SGHRS, YFSETQ. CDR3 amino acids: CASSLNTDTQYF. Here the CDR3 DNA reads TGTGCCAGCAGCTTAAACACAGATACGCAGTATTTT.

At least ten counts were recorded for this clonotype. V and J are TRBV2 and TRBJ1-3, with D hard to call. V lost 3 bases, J lost 4 bases, and 7 bases lay in between. This CDR3 comprises 13 residues. Germline V gene lookup returns CDR1 SNHLY and CDR2 FYNNEI. CDR3 loop: CASSDKEGNTIYF. CDR3 in DNA: TGTGCCAGCAGTGATAAGGAGGGAAACACCATATATTTT.

DNA of the CDR3: TGTGCCAGCAGCCAAGCTGGGGCAGGGTCTGGCTACACCTTC. Translating it yields CASSQAGAGSGYTF. V gene TRBV3-1 combines with J gene TRBJ1-2; D possibly corresponds to TRBD1 (5 bases). CDR1 LGHDT and CDR2 YNNKEL come from the germline V gene (reference sequence). Deletions cut 1 base from V and 7 bases from J, with 13 bases between. This CDR3 is built from 14 residues.

The sample holds many counts of this clonotype. The CDR3 region has the DNA TGTGCCAGCAGTTATGACAGGGGAGGAGGCTACACCTTC. Translation: CASSYDRGGGYTF. The genes are TRBV2 and TRBJ1-2, with 8 bases that match TRBD1. The CDR3 sequence is 13 residues long. The germline V gene encodes CDR1 SNHLY and CDR2 FYNNEI. Trimming removed 5 bases from V and 8 bases from J; junction bases left unmatched: 7.

The chain recombines TRBV20-1 with TRBJ2-7; D unresolved. The CDR3 sequence is 13 residues long. CDR1 DFQATT and CDR2 SNEGSKA come from the germline V gene (reference sequence). Trimming cost V 0 bases and J 3 bases, with 9 bases left between them. The CDR3 spells CSARDRRDYEQYV. CDR3 nucleotides: TGCAGTGCTAGAGATCGAAGGGACTACGAGCAGTACGTC.

The chain recombines TRBV20-1 with TRBJ2-7, with unresolved D. Germline CDR1 DFQATT, CDR2 SNEGSKA (reference sequence). The CDR3 runs 16 residues. Between the trimmed V and J ends, which lost 1 base and 4 bases, there was a span of 20 bases. CDR3 amino acids: CSARVPHSSIGYEQYF. The CDR3 coding sequence is TGCAGTGCTAGAGTCCCCCATTCATCCATTGGGTACGAGCAGTACTTC.

The gene calls are TRBV20-1 and TRBJ2-3; TRBD1 might be the D (5 bases). With 1 base removed from V and 3 bases from J, the gap between germline ends came to 8 bases. The V gene's germline CDR1 is DFQATT and CDR2 SNEGSKA (reference sequence). This CDR3 spans 13 amino acids. CDR3 coding DNA: TGCAGTGCTAGAGTCAGGGCTACAGATACGCAGTATTTT. This gives the protein CSARVRATDTQYF.

V is TRBV5-4 and J is TRBJ2-1; 7 nucleotides line up with TRBD1. The ends lost 3 bases at V and 1 base at J; junction bases unmatched: 4. Germline loops: CDR1 SGHNT, CDR2 YYREEE (reference sequence). The CDR3 covers 15 residues. The CDR3 here is CASSSGQQSYNEQFF. CDR3 sequence (DNA): TGTGCCAGCAGCTCGGGACAGCAGTCCTACAATGAGCAGTTCTTC.

This sequence joins TRBV19 and TRBJ2-7; a possible D gene is TRBD2 (6 bases). CDR1 and CDR2 from the germline V gene are LNHDA and SQIVND (reference sequence). The CDR3 has 15 amino acids. Trimming removed 6 bases at V and 3 bases at J, with 18 bases between. The CDR3 protein is CASSHGTGEHYEQYF. CDR3 in DNA: TGTGCCAGTAGCCACGGGACGGGGGAACACTACGAGCAGTACTTC.